Each of the 28 T cell receptor beta chains below was sequenced from the same sample in a study of T-cell reconstitution after alpha-beta-depleted transplantation in children. Preparation of the TCRbeta library was carried out with unique molecular identifiers. TCRdb re-called the PCR reads with MiXCR, one entry per CDR3 protein. The sample shows about a million distinct CDR3 sequences, roughly 29% of them seen only once. The sample was PBMCs, mostly from graft donor cells, taken 360 days after TCRalphabeta/CD19-depleted stem cell transplant. Receptor source: a boy under two years old who had a stem cell transplant for SCID, so the T cells may come from the graft donor.

The chain is built from TRBV28 and TRBJ2-3; no clear D. Germline V gene sequence: CDR1 MDHEN, CDR2 SYDVKM. The CDR3 is 13 amino acids. V shed 5 bases and J shed 2 bases, with 8 bases lying between them. The CDR3 bases are TGTGCCAGCAGTCCCCAGGACACAGATACGCAGTATTTT. Its translation: CASSPQDTDTQYF.

The genes are TRBV4-1 and TRBJ2-4; D might be TRBD1 or TRBD2, each matching 5 bases. CDR3 length: 14 residues. Trimming left V 1 base short and J 5 bases short, with 9 bases between. Germline-derived CDR1 and CDR2 are MGHRA and YSYEKL. As DNA, the CDR3 is TGCGCCAGCAGCCAAGTACTGGGGGAAAACATTCAGTACTTC. It is translated as CASSQVLGENIQYF.

The CDR3: CASRTVSSGELFF. The DNA of the CDR3 is TGTGCCAGCAGGACAGTTTCATCCGGGGAGCTGTTTTTT. The genes are TRBV12-3 or TRBV12-4 and TRBJ2-2; D might be TRBD1 (5 bases). The CDR3 has 13 residues. Trimming removed 6 bases at V and 6 bases at J, with 11 bases between.

This clonotype has a handful of counts. This chain uses TRBV12-3 or TRBV12-4 with TRBJ2-3; TRBD2 matches 8 bases. The CDR3 has 15 residues. V shed 5 bases, J shed 2 bases, and the junction held 6 bases outside the gene matches. The CDR3 DNA is TGTGCCAGCAGTCGGACTAGCACTTTCACAGATACGCAGTATTTT. It codes for CASSRTSTFTDTQYF.

J is TRBJ2-1 and V is TRBV24-1; a weak D match, TRBD2 (7 bases). Trimming removed 2 bases at V and 2 bases at J, with 18 bases between. The CDR3 is 18 residues long. Per the germline V gene, CDR1 is KGHDR and CDR2 is SFDVKD. CDR3 nucleotides: TGTGCCACCAGTGATTACGGGGGGAGGGGGGGCCCCTACAATGAGCAGTTCTTC. Its translation is CATSDYGGRGGPYNEQFF.

V gene TRBV4-1 combines with J gene TRBJ1-5; TRBD1 matches at 7 bases. With 3 bases clipped from V and 3 bases from J, the junction kept 2 bases outside the gene matches. This CDR3 is built from 14 residues. Germline V lookup: CDR1 MGHRA, CDR2 YSYEKL. The CDR3 sequence: CASSQGQNNQPQHF. The CDR3 DNA is TGCGCCAGCAGCCAGGGACAGAACAATCAGCCCCAGCATTTT.

The sample holds many counts of this clonotype. V usage is TRBV25-1 and J usage is TRBJ2-7, with D perhaps matching TRBD1 or TRBD2 (5 bases each). The CDR3 consists of 13 residues. The V gene's germline CDR1 is MGHDK and CDR2 SYGVNS. V was trimmed by 5 bases and J by 5 bases, leaving 13 bases between them. This CDR3 is CASSLHRDHEQYF. DNA of the CDR3: TGTGCCAGCAGTCTACACCGGGACCACGAGCAGTACTTC.

This rearrangement joins TRBV20-1 to TRBJ2-7, with 10 bases fitting TRBD1. Trimming removed 6 bases from V and 5 bases from J; junction bases left unmatched: 19. Germline V lookup: CDR1 DFQATT, CDR2 SNEGSKA (reference sequence). This CDR3 contains 17 residues. The DNA of the CDR3 is TGCAGTGCGGGCCGGGACAGGGGCCCACCAAGAAAGGACGAGCAGTACTTC. This gives the protein CSAGRDRGPPRKDEQYF.

This sequence joins TRBV28 and TRBJ1-2; 8 positions agree with TRBD1. The CDR3 totals 15 residues. With V trimmed by 2 bases and J by 5 bases, 7 bases remained unmatched. Germline V gene lookup returns CDR1 MDHEN and CDR2 SYDVKM. The CDR3 sequence is CASSLPSDRGYGYTF. The DNA of the CDR3 is TGTGCCAGCAGTTTACCCTCCGACAGGGGATATGGCTACACCTTC.

The chain employs TRBV10-2 and TRBJ1-1, with D perhaps TRBD1 (5 bases). Germline assignment: CDR1 WSHSY and CDR2 SAAADI. This CDR3 comprises 17 residues. V was shortened by 0 bases and J by 1 base, with 15 bases between the two germline ends. CDR3 region: CASSESGRSRGNTEAFF. For the CDR3, the DNA is TGCGCCAGCAGTGAGTCGGGGCGGTCCCGGGGGAACACTGAAGCTTTCTTT.

This clonotype came up a few times. The chain employs TRBV19 and TRBJ2-7; D could derive from TRBD1 or TRBD2 (5 bases each). Per germline, CDR1 LNHDA and CDR2 SQIVND (reference sequence). The CDR3 has 13 residues. V gave up 3 bases and J gave up 5 bases, with 11 bases separating them. In nucleotides, the CDR3 is TGTGCCAGTAGTATGAGGGGAAGGGACGAGCAGTACTTC. This translates into CASSMRGRDEQYF. The full variable domain, completed using reference TRBV19 and TRBJ2-7, is DGGITQSPKYLFRKEGQNVTLSCEQNLNHDAMYWYRQDPGQGLRLIYYSQIVNDFQKGDIAEGYSVSREKKESFPLTVTSAQKNPTAFYLCASSMRGRDEQYFGPGTRLTVT.

The chain carries TRBV3-1 and TRBJ1-1; TRBD1 is a possible D gene (6 bases). Trimming removed 1 base from V and 6 bases from J, with 15 bases in between. This CDR3 region has 15 residues. Per the germline V gene, CDR1 is LGHDT and CDR2 is YNNKEL (reference sequence). The CDR3 is CASSQVGGRASEAFF. The CDR3 nucleotides read TGTGCCAGCAGCCAAGTAGGGGGGCGAGCATCTGAAGCTTTCTTT.

This clonotype was recorded a few times. As DNA, the CDR3 is TGCGCCAGCAGCTTGGAGGCTAGCGGCTCCTACGAGCAGTACTTC. Protein: CASSLEASGSYEQYF. V is TRBV5-1 and J is TRBJ2-7, with 7 bases that match TRBD2. The CDR3 is made up of 15 amino acids. The junction had 3 bases not matched to a gene; V was cut back by 0 bases and J by 0 bases. From germline, CDR1 is SGHRS and CDR2 YFSETQ.

V and J are TRBV30 and TRBJ1-5; D not certain. The CDR3 runs to 13 residues. Germline assignment: CDR1 GTSNPN and CDR2 SVGIG (reference sequence). Trimming shortened V by 1 base and J by 6 bases, and 10 bases separated the two germline ends. The CDR3 DNA reads TGTGCCTGGAGTGCAACTGAAGGTCAGCCCCAGCATTTT. This translates into CAWSATEGQPQHF.

The genes are TRBV18 and TRBJ2-1; D possibly uses TRBD1 or TRBD2 (5 bases each). V lost 3 bases and J lost 5, with 14 bases in between. CDR3 length equals 15 residues. CDR1 KGHSH and CDR2 LQKENI come from the germline V gene. CDR3 nucleotides: TGTGCCAGCTCACCCGGGACCCCCTGGAACAATGAGCAGTTCTTC. Protein product: CASSPGTPWNNEQFF.

Many counts were recorded for this clonotype. The chain links TRBV20-1 to TRBJ2-2; TRBD1 is a possible D gene (6 bases). Trimming took 2 bases from V and 2 from J, leaving 15 bases between them. This CDR3 region has 16 residues. The germline V gene has CDR1 DFQATT and CDR2 SNEGSKA (reference sequence). The CDR3 DNA is TGCAGTGCTAGACATCCGGGACAAGTCAACACCGGGGAGCTGTTTTTT. Protein product: CSARHPGQVNTGELFF.

The chain employs TRBV10-3 and TRBJ1-2; 10 positions match TRBD1. The germline V gene has CDR1 ENHRY and CDR2 SYGVKD. The CDR3 is made up of 12 amino acids. V lost 6 bases and J lost 10; bases outside the gene matches: 5. CDR3 DNA: TGTGCCATCAGCACGGGACAGGGGTCCTACACCTTC. This encodes CAISTGQGSYTF.

The chain employs TRBV24-1 and TRBJ2-7, with unresolved D. V lost 1 base and J 3 bases, leaving 15 bases between the germline ends. This CDR3 contains 16 residues. Germline V gene data show CDR1 as KGHDR and CDR2 as SFDVKD. CDR3 DNA: TGTGCCACCAGTGATTTAGACAATCCTGAGGTCTACGAGCAGTACTTC. This encodes CATSDLDNPEVYEQYF.

This clonotype was counted only a few times. The chain has TRBV7-9 and TRBJ2-2; D is unresolved. Germline CDR1 SEHNR, CDR2 FQNEAQ (reference sequence). The CDR3 has 13 residues. V lost 5 bases and J 6 bases, leaving 10 bases between the germline ends. The CDR3 nucleotides read TGTGCCAGCAGCCCGAAGGGTTCCGGGGAGCTGTTTTTT. Amino acid sequence: CASSPKGSGELFF.

The chain employs TRBV7-9 and TRBJ2-1; weak D call: TRBD1 (5 bases). Germline CDR1 and CDR2: SEHNR and FQNEAQ (reference sequence). This CDR3 is built from 16 residues. Trimming left V 5 bases short and J 0 bases short, with 14 bases between. The CDR3 reads CASSPVRDSSYNEQFF. The CDR3 coding sequence is TGTGCCAGCAGCCCCGTCAGGGATAGCTCCTACAATGAGCAGTTCTTC.

There are a few counts of this clonotype. This sequence joins TRBV5-1 and TRBJ2-7; 7 bases map to TRBD1. The CDR3 spans 15 residues. CDR1 is SGHRS and CDR2 is YFSETQ in the germline V gene. The J segment lost 4 bases and the V segment lost 0 bases, leaving 7 bases of the junction unmatched. Here the CDR3 reads CASSLAPGQQYEQYF. The CDR3 DNA follows: TGCGCCAGCAGCTTGGCCCCGGGACAGCAGTACGAGCAGTACTTC. The full variable domain, with the rest looked up from reference TRBV5-1 and TRBJ2-7, is KAGVTQTPRYLIKTRGQQVTLSCSPISGHRSVSWYQQTPGQGLQFLFEYFSETQRNKGNFPGRFSGRQFSNSRSEMNVSTLELGDSALYLCASSLAPGQQYEQYFGPGTRLTVT.

This clonotype was recorded a few times. The J gene is TRBJ1-1, the V gene TRBV5-6; no firm D call. V was cut by 2 bases and J by 3 bases, with 26 bases left in between. From germline, CDR1 is SGHDT and CDR2 YYEEEE. The CDR3 is 19 residues long. The CDR3 sequence is CASSFGDIYLLEEDTEAFF. CDR3 nucleotide sequence: TGTGCCAGCAGCTTCGGCGACATTTACCTGCTGGAGGAGGACACTGAAGCTTTCTTT.

V gene TRBV12-3 or TRBV12-4 combines with J gene TRBJ2-1, with D hard to call. This CDR3 has 16 amino acids. V was trimmed by 3 bases and J by 0 bases, leaving 12 bases between them. In nucleotides, the CDR3 is TGTGCCAGCAGTTTCCCCTGGCTGAGCTCCTACAATGAGCAGTTCTTC. It translates to CASSFPWLSSYNEQFF.

The chain carries TRBV4-2 and TRBJ2-3; D gene ambiguous. Looked up from germline, CDR1 is LGHNA and CDR2 is YNFKEQ. Between the trimmed V and J ends, which lost 0 bases and 2 bases, there was a span of 12 bases. CDR3 size: 16 residues. CDR3 in amino acids: CASSQERLLNTDTQYF. CDR3 sequence (DNA): TGTGCCAGCAGCCAAGAGAGGCTGCTTAACACAGATACGCAGTATTTT.

The CDR3 reads CASSPQRRQGVEQYF. The CDR3 DNA sequence: TGCGCCAGCAGCCCCCAAAGAAGACAGGGAGTCGAGCAGTACTTC. The chain is built from TRBV4-3 and TRBJ2-7, with 7 bases lining up with TRBD1. There are 15 residues in the CDR3. V dropped 4 bases and J dropped 6; count of bases not matched to a gene: 12. Germline V CDR1 and CDR2: LGHNA, YSLEER.

This clonotype was counted only a few times. This chain's CDR3 is CSAARDRQGAKKLFF. The CDR3 DNA is TGCAGTGCGGCTAGAGATAGACAGGGGGCGAAAAAACTGTTTTTT. V usage is TRBV20-1 and J usage is TRBJ1-4, with 10 bases that match TRBD1. The germline V gene has CDR1 DFQATT and CDR2 SNEGSKA (reference sequence). The CDR3 is made up of 15 amino acids. V lost 6 bases and J lost 9; bases outside the gene matches: 13.

This clonotype was observed a handful of times. The chain has TRBV5-1 and TRBJ2-1, with D possibly being TRBD2 (6 bases). CDR1 SGHRS and CDR2 YFSETQ come from the germline V gene. V was cut by 1 base and J by 10 bases, with 21 bases left in between. The CDR3 length is 16 residues. The CDR3 here is CASSLIPRGGEGEQFF. CDR3 coding DNA: TGCGCCAGCAGCTTGATTCCGCGGGGCGGGGAAGGAGAGCAGTTCTTC. Full variable domain (missing parts from reference TRBV5-1 and TRBJ2-1): KAGVTQTPRYLIKTRGQQVTLSCSPISGHRSVSWYQQTPGQGLQFLFEYFSETQRNKGNFPGRFSGRQFSNSRSEMNVSTLELGDSALYLCASSLIPRGGEGEQFFGPGTRLTVL.

This clonotype was counted between two and nine times. The chain uses TRBV10-3 and TRBJ2-3; 7 bases are a match to TRBD2. Germline assignment: CDR1 ENHRY and CDR2 SYGVKD. V trimming: 1 base; J trimming: 1 base; junction bases outside the gene matches: 2. This CDR3 is built from 15 residues. The CDR3: CAISEFAGGTDTQYF. In nucleotides, the CDR3 is TGTGCCATCAGTGAGTTCGCGGGGGGCACAGATACGCAGTATTTT.